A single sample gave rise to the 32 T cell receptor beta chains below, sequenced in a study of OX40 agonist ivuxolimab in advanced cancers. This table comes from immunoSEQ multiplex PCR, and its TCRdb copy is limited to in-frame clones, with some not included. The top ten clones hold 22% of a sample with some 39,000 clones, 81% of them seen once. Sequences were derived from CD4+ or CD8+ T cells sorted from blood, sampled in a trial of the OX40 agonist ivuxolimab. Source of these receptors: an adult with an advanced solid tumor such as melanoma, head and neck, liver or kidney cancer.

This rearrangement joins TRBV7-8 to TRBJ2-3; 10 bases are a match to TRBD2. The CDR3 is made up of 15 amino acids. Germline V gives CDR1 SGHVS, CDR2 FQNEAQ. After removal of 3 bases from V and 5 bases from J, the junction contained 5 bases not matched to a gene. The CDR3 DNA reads TGTGCCAGCAGCTTCAGCGGGAGGGTAGGAGATACGCAGTATTTT. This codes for CASSFSGRVGDTQYF.

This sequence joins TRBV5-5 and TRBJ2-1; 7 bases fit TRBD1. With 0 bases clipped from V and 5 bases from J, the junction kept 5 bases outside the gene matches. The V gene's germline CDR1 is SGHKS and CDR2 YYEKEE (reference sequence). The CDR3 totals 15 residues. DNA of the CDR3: TGTGCCAGCAGCTTGGTTCCTCAGGGGGACAATGAGCAGTTCTTC. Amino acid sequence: CASSLVPQGDNEQFF. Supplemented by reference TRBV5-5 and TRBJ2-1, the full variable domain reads DAGVTQSPTHLIKTRGQQVTLRCSPISGHKSVSWYQQVLGQGPQFIFQYYEKEERGRGNFPDRFSARQFPNYSSELNVNALLLGDSALYLCASSLVPQGDNEQFFGPGTRLTVL.

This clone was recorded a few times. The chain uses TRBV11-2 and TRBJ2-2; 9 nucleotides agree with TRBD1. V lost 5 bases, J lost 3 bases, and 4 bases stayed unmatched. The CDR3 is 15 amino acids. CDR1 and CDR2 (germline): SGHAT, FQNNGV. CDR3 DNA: TGTGCCAGCAGCCACGGGACAGGGTACACCGGGGAGCTGTTTTTT. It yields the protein CASSHGTGYTGELFF.

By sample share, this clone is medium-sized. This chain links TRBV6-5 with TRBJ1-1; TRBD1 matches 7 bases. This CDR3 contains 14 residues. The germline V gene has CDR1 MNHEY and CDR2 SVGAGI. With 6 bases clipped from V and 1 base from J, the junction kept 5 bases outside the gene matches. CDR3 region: CASRQGFTNTEAFF. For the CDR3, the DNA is TGTGCCAGCAGACAGGGGTTTACGAACACTGAAGCTTTCTTT.

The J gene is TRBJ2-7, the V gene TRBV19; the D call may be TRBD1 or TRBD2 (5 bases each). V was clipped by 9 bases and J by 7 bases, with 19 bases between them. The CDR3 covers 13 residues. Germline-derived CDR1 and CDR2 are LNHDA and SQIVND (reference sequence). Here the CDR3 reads CASKRTGAREQYF. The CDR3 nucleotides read TGTGCCAGCAAACGGACCGGGGCTAGAGAGCAGTACTTC.

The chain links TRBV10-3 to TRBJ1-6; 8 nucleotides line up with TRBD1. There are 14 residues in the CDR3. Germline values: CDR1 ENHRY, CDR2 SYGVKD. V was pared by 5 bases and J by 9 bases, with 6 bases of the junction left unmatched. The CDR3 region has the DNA TGTGCCATCAGTTCACAGGGGGATAGTTCACCCCTCCACTTT. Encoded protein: CAISSQGDSSPLHF.

The CDR3, as DNA: TGTGCCAGCAGCTTGATCCAGGGTGGTGAGACCCAGTACTTC. This codes for CASSLIQGGETQYF. The V gene is TRBV5-6, the J gene TRBJ2-5, with D tentatively TRBD1 (5 bases). V was pared by 1 base and J by 5 bases, with 12 bases between. Germline V gene sequence: CDR1 SGHDT, CDR2 YYEEEE. The CDR3 runs 14 residues.

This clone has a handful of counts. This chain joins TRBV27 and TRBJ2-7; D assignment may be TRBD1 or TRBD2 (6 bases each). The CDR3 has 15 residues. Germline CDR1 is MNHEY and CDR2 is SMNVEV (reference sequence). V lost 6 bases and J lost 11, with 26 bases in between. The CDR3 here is CASSSGEGGKEGEYF. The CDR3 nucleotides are TGTGCCAGCAGCTCCGGCGAGGGGGGCAAAGAAGGAGAGTACTTC.

The CDR3 DNA sequence: TGTGCCAGTAGTATTGGACTAGCGGGCACCTACGAGCAGTACTTC. Its translation is CASSIGLAGTYEQYF. The chain couples TRBV19 to TRBJ2-7; TRBD2 matches 11 bases. The CDR3 is made up of 15 amino acids. Germline CDR1 is LNHDA and CDR2 is SQIVND (reference sequence). J gave up 2 bases and V 3 bases, and 3 bases lay outside the gene matches.

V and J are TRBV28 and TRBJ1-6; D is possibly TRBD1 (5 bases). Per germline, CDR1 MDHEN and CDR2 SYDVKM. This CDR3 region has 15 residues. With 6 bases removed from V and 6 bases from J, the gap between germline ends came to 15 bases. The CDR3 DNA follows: TGTGCCAGCAGACAGACCAGGGAGAGTAATTCACCCCTCCACTTT. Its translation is CASRQTRESNSPLHF.

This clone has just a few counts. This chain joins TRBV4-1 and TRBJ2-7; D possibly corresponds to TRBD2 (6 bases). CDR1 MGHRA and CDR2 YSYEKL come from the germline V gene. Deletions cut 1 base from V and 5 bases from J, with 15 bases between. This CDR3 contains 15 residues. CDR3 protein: CASSQVGLSGDEQYF. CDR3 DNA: TGCGCCAGCAGCCAAGTAGGCCTGTCGGGGGACGAGCAGTACTTC.

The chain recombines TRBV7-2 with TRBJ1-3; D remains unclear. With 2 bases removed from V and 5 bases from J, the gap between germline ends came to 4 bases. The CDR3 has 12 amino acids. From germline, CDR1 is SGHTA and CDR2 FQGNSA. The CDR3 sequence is CASSLSRNTIYF. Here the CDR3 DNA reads TGTGCCAGCAGCTTATCCCGAAACACCATATATTTT.

The DNA of the CDR3 is TGTGCCAGCAGCTTAGGTCAGCAAGAGACCCAGTACTTC. It translates to CASSLGQQETQYF. The J gene is TRBJ2-5, the V gene TRBV11-3; D is ambiguous. In germline, CDR1 is SGHNT, CDR2 YENEEA. The V end lost 1 base, the J end lost 2 bases, and 5 bases lay between the germline ends. The CDR3 contains 13 residues.

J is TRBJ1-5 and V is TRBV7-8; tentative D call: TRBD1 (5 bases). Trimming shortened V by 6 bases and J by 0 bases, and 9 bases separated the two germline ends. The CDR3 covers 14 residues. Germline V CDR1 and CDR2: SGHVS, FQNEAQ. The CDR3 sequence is CASRSDNSNQPQHF. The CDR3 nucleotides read TGTGCCAGCAGGTCGGACAATAGCAATCAGCCCCAGCATTTT. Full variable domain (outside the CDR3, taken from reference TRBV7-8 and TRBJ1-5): GAGVSQSPRYKVAKRGQDVALRCDPISGHVSLFWYQQALGQGPEFLTYFQNEAQLDKSGLPSDRFFAERPEGSVSTLKIQRTQQEDSAVYLCASRSDNSNQPQHFGDGTRLSIL.

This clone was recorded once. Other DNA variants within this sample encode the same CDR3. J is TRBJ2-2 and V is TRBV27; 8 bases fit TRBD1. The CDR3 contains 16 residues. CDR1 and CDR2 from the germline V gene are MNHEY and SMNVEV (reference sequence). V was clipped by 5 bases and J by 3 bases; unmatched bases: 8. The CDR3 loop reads CASSASWTGYTGELFF. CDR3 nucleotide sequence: TGTGCCAGCAGTGCCAGCTGGACAGGGTACACCGGGGAGCTGTTTTTT.

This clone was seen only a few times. The CDR3 DNA reads as TGTGCCAGCAGTTCTAGGAGGGGGCGTTCTGAGCAGTTCTTC. Protein: CASSSRRGRSEQFF. The chain carries TRBV6-5 and TRBJ2-1, with D maybe TRBD1 (7 bases). The CDR3 is 14 residues long. Germline CDR1 and CDR2: MNHEY and SVGAGI. Trimming pared 4 bases from V and 9 bases from J, leaving 16 bases between.

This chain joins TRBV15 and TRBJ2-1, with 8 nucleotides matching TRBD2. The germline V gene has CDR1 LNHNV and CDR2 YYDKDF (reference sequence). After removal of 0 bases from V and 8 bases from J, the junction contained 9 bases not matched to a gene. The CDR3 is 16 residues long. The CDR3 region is CATSRDTDSGMHEQFF. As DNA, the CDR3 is TGTGCCACCAGCAGAGATACCGATAGCGGGATGCATGAGCAGTTCTTC.

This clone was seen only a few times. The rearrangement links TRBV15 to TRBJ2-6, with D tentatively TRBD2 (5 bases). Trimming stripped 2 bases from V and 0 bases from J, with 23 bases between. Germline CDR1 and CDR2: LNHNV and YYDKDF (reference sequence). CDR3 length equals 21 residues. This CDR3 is CATSRIRWGVDGISGANVLTF. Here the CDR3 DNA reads TGTGCCACCAGCAGAATTCGTTGGGGAGTGGACGGGATCTCTGGGGCCAACGTCCTGACTTTC.

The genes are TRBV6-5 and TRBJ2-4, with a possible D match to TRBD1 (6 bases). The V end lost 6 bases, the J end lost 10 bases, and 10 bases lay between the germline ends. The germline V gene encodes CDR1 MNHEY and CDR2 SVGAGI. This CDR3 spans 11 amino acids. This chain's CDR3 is CASSPDRIQYF. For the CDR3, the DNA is TGTGCCAGCAGCCCGGACAGAATTCAGTACTTC.

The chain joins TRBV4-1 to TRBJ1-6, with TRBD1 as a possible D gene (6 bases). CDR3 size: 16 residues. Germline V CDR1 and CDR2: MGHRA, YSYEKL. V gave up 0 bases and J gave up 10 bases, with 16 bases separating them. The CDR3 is CASSQEIGTSGSPLHF. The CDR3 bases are TGCGCCAGCAGCCAAGAAATAGGGACATCGGGGTCACCCCTCCACTTT.

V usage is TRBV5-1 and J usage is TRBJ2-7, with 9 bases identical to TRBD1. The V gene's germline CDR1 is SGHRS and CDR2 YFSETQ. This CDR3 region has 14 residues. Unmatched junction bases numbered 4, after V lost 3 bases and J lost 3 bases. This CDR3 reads CASSWGQGSYEQYF. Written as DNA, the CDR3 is TGCGCCAGCAGCTGGGGACAGGGCAGCTACGAGCAGTACTTC.

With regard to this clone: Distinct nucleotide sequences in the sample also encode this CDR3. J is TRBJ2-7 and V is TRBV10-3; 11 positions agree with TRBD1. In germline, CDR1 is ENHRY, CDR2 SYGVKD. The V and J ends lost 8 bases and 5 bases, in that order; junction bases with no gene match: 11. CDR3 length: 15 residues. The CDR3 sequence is CAIGQGAGSGDEQYF. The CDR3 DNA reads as TGTGCCATCGGACAGGGGGCTGGTAGCGGCGACGAGCAGTACTTC.

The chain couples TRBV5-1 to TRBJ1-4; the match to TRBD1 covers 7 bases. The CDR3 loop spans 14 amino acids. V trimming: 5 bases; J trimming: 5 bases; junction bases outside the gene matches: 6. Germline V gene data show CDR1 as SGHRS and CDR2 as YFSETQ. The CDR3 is CASSSTGRNEKLFF. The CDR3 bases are TGCGCCAGCAGTTCGACAGGGCGGAATGAAAAACTGTTTTTT.

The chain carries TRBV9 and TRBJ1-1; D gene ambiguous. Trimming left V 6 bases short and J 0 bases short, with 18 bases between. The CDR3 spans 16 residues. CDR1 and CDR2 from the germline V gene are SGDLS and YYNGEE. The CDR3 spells CASTDWVTRVNTEAFF. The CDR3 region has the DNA TGTGCCAGCACCGATTGGGTCACACGGGTGAACACTGAAGCTTTCTTT.

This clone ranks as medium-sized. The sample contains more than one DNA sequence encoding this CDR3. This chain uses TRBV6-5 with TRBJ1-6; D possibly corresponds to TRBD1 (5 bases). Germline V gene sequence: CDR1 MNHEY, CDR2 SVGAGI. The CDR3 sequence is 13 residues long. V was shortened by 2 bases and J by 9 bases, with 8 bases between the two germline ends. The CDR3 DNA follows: TGTGCCAGCAGTTACCAGGGCAGTTCACCCCTCCACTTT. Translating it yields CASSYQGSSPLHF.

CDR3 nucleotides: TGTGCCAGCAGCCTGAGGGAAGGTCTAACGCAGTATTTT. It encodes CASSLREGLTQYF. This rearrangement joins TRBV9 to TRBJ2-3; tentatively, D is TRBD2 (5 bases). The ends were cut back, 4 bases at V and 9 bases at J, with 15 bases in the middle. The CDR3 is 13 residues long. Germline lookup yields CDR1 SGDLS and CDR2 YYNGEE.

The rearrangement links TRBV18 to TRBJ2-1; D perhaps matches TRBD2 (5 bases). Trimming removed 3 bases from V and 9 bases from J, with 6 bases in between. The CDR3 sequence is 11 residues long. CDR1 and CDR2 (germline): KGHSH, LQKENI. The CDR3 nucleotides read TGTGCCAGCTCACCGGCGGGTGAGCAGTTCTTC. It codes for CASSPAGEQFF.

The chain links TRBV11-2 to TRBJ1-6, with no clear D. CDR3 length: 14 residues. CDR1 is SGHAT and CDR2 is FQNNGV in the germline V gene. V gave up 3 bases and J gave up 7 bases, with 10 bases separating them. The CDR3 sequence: CASSLELENSPLHF. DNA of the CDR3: TGTGCCAGCAGCTTGGAACTAGAGAATTCACCCCTCCACTTT.

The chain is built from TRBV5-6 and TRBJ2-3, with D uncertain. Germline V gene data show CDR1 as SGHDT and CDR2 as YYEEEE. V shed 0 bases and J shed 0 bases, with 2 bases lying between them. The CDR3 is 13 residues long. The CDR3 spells CASSLDSTDTQYF. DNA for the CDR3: TGTGCCAGCAGCTTGGACAGCACAGATACGCAGTATTTT.

In nucleotides, the CDR3 is TGTGCCAGCAGCCAATTAGCGAATAGCTACAATGAGCAGTTCTTC. It yields the protein CASSQLANSYNEQFF. V gene TRBV7-3 combines with J gene TRBJ2-1; D is possibly TRBD2 (5 bases). V was pared by 5 bases and J by 3 bases, with 14 bases between. CDR3 size: 15 residues. CDR1 and CDR2 (germline): SGHTA, FQGTGA.

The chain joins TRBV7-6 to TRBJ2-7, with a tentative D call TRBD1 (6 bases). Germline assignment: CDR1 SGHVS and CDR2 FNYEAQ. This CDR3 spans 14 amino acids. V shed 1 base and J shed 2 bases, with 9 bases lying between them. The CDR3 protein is CASSLEQGPYEQYF. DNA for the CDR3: TGTGCCAGCAGCTTAGAACAGGGACCCTACGAGCAGTACTTC. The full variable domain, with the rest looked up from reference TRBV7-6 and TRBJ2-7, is GAGVSQSPRYKVTKRGQDVALRCDPISGHVSLYWYRQALGQGPEFLTYFNYEAQQDKSGLPNDRFSAERPEGSISTLTIQRTEQRDSAMYRCASSLEQGPYEQYFGPGTRLTVT.

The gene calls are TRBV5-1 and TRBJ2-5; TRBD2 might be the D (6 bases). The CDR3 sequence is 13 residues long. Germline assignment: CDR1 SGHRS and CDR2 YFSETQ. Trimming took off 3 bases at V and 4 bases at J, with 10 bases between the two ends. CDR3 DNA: TGCGCCAGCAGCTCCGACGGGGGAGAGACCCAGTACTTC. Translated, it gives CASSSDGGETQYF.